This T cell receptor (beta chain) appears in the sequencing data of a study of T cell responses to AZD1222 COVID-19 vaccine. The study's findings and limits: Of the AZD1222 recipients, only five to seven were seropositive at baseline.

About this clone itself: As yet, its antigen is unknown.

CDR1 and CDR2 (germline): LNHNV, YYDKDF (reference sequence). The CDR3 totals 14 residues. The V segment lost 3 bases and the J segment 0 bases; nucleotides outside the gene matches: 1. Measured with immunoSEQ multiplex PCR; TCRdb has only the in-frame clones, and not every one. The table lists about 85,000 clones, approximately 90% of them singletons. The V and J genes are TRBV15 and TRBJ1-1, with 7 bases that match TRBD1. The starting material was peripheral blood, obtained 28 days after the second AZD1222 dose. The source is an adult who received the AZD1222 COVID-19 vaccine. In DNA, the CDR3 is TGTGCCACCAGCAGGGACAGGATGAACACTGAAGCTTTCTTT. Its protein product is CATSRDRMNTEAFF.